The 21 T cell receptor beta chains given below trace back to one sample, sequenced in a study of CD8 T cells in Susac syndrome. Reverse transcription used about 0.5 to 1 ug RNA and random hexamers. TCRdb fed the immunoSEQ multiplex PCR reads into MiXCR, producing one record per CDR3 protein. The sample consists of some 120,000 distinct CDR3 sequences, about 95% of them appearing once. Sequenced: CD4+ T cells from PBMCs. Receptor source: a human donor in good health.

The chain carries TRBV29-1 and TRBJ2-7, with D tentatively TRBD1 (8 bases). This CDR3 contains 14 residues. V was cut by 7 bases and J by 2 bases, with 18 bases left in between. CDR1 SQVTM and CDR2 ANQGSEA come from the germline V gene. CDR3 coding DNA: TGCAGCGCGATAGACACAGGGGGGGCCTACGAGCAGTACTTC. Protein sequence: CSAIDTGGAYEQYF.

This chain uses TRBV3-1 with TRBJ2-5, with 7 nucleotides matching TRBD1. Trimming took 2 bases from V and 5 from J; bases not matched to a gene: 11. Germline lookup yields CDR1 LGHDT and CDR2 YNNKEL (reference sequence). The CDR3 covers 16 residues. The CDR3 bases are TGTGCCAGCAGCCAACTCAACAGGGGTCCAAGGGAGACCCAGTACTTC. This encodes CASSQLNRGPRETQYF.

This chain links TRBV20-1 with TRBJ2-4, with 8 nucleotides matching TRBD1. Germline loops: CDR1 DFQATT, CDR2 SNEGSKA (reference sequence). This CDR3 comprises 12 residues. The V gene end was trimmed by 3 bases and the J gene end by 9 bases; junction bases not matched to a gene: 4. CDR3 sequence reads: CSASITGGIQYF. CDR3 DNA: TGCAGTGCTAGTATAACAGGGGGCATTCAGTACTTC.

This clonotype was detected once. The chain couples TRBV6-7 to TRBJ2-2; tentatively, D is TRBD2 (6 bases). TRBV6-7 is reported as an ORF; its role is uncertain. The CDR3 totals 13 residues. DNA of the CDR3: TGTGGGGTCACGGGAGCGAACACCGGGGAGCTGTTTTTT. Amino acid sequence: CGVTGANTGELFF.

V gene TRBV29-1 combines with J gene TRBJ2-3; 8 bases agree with TRBD1. V trimming: 6 bases; J trimming: 9 bases; junction bases outside the gene matches: 17. Germline values: CDR1 SQVTM, CDR2 ANQGSEA. This CDR3 has 15 residues. CDR3 in amino acids: CSVGIGTGDAGTQYF. Here the CDR3 DNA reads TGCAGCGTGGGAATCGGGACAGGAGACGCCGGCACGCAGTATTTT.

The rearrangement links TRBV3-1 to TRBJ2-1, with 9 bases fitting TRBD2. The ends lost 3 bases at V and 8 bases at J; junction bases unmatched: 8. CDR1 and CDR2 from the germline V gene are LGHDT and YNNKEL (reference sequence). The CDR3 covers 15 residues. The CDR3 reads CASSHSGSLKDEQFF. CDR3 DNA sequence: TGTGCCAGCAGCCATAGCGGGAGCTTAAAGGATGAGCAGTTCTTC.

The table lists this clonotype with a count of one. The chain is built from TRBV7-9 and TRBJ1-1; the match to TRBD1 covers 7 bases. V lost 5 bases, J lost 0 bases, and 6 bases stayed unmatched. From germline, CDR1 is SEHNR and CDR2 FQNEAQ (reference sequence). This CDR3 contains 15 residues. The CDR3 loop reads CASSPAGQMNTEAFF. The CDR3 region has the DNA TGTGCCAGCAGCCCGGCGGGACAGATGAACACTGAAGCTTTCTTT.

This chain joins TRBV18 and TRBJ2-3; D not certain. V gave up 3 bases and J gave up 6 bases, with 4 bases separating them. Germline-derived CDR1 and CDR2 are KGHSH and LQKENI. This CDR3 is built from 11 residues. In nucleotides, the CDR3 is TGTGCCAGCTCACCCGTGGATACGCAGTATTTT. This translates into CASSPVDTQYF.

This clonotype was recorded only once. The rearrangement links TRBV6-1 to TRBJ2-1; no firm D call. The CDR3 contains 13 residues. Germline loops: CDR1 MNHNS, CDR2 SASEGT. The V end was cut by 1 base, the J end by 3 bases, with 4 bases between. DNA of the CDR3: TGTGCCAGCAGTGAAGAAGACTACAATGAGCAGTTCTTC. This gives the protein CASSEEDYNEQFF.

This chain uses TRBV5-1 with TRBJ2-7; 10 bases map to TRBD1. From germline, CDR1 is SGHRS and CDR2 YFSETQ. This CDR3 region has 15 residues. V shed 0 bases and J 3 bases; nucleotides not matched to a gene: 3. The CDR3 coding sequence is TGCGCCAGCAGCTTGGGGACAGGGGGTGGCTACGAGCAGTACTTC. Translated: CASSLGTGGGYEQYF.

This clonotype has a handful of counts. This chain connects TRBV29-1 to TRBJ1-5; D is possibly TRBD1 (6 bases). V gave up 4 bases and J gave up 4 bases, with 11 bases separating them. The CDR3 sequence is 13 residues long. The germline gives CDR1 SQVTM, CDR2 ANQGSEA. The CDR3 DNA reads TGCAGCGTTGTAGGGCAGGGGAATCAGCCCCAGCATTTT. Its translation is CSVVGQGNQPQHF.

The chain has TRBV2 and TRBJ1-1; D uncertain. Between the trimmed V and J ends, which lost 8 bases and 1 base, there was a span of 8 bases. The CDR3 consists of 12 residues. Germline V lookup: CDR1 SNHLY, CDR2 FYNNEI. CDR3 protein: CASGAGNTEAFF. CDR3 bases: TGTGCCAGCGGTGCGGGGAACACTGAAGCTTTCTTT.

The gene calls are TRBV28 and TRBJ2-2; TRBD2 is a possible D gene (5 bases). Germline CDR1 and CDR2: MDHEN and SYDVKM. V was pared by 9 bases and J by 1 base, with 9 bases between. The CDR3 contains 13 residues. The CDR3 DNA sequence: TGTGCCAGTCTACGGGGGAACACCGGGGAGCTGTTTTTT. It yields the protein CASLRGNTGELFF.

This chain joins TRBV7-2 and TRBJ2-3; D is uncertain. The V and J ends lost 8 bases and 4 bases respectively, with 16 bases between them. The germline CDR1 and CDR2 sequences are SGHTA and FQGNSA. This CDR3 comprises 14 residues. The CDR3 protein is CASRPTGTSDTQYF. CDR3 in DNA: TGTGCCAGCCGTCCCACGGGCACTTCAGATACGCAGTATTTT.

This clonotype has just one count. V and J are TRBV20-1 and TRBJ1-2, with 9 bases fitting TRBD1. CDR1 is DFQATT, CDR2 SNEGSKA, per germline (reference sequence). With V trimmed by 5 bases and J by 6 bases, 7 bases remained unmatched. The CDR3 runs 13 residues. Here the CDR3 reads CSAFTGGSNGYTF. The DNA for the CDR3 is TGCAGTGCTTTCACAGGGGGCTCAAATGGCTACACCTTC.

This clonotype was recorded only once. V usage is TRBV3-1 and J usage is TRBJ2-1, with D unresolved. Germline loops: CDR1 LGHDT, CDR2 YNNKEL (reference sequence). The CDR3 length is 15 residues. V was clipped by 1 base and J by 0 bases, with 7 bases between them. CDR3 coding DNA: TGTGCCAGCAGCCAAGTGCTGAGCTCCTACAATGAGCAGTTCTTC. It is translated as CASSQVLSSYNEQFF.

CDR3 protein: CASTSGSSYEQYF. The CDR3 bases are TGTGCCAGTACCAGTGGGTCTTCCTACGAGCAGTACTTC. The chain links TRBV19 to TRBJ2-7; D uncertain. Trimming cost V 7 bases and J 1 base, with 11 bases left between them. The germline gives CDR1 LNHDA, CDR2 SQIVND (reference sequence). The CDR3 totals 13 residues.

J is TRBJ2-7 and V is TRBV25-1; D is tentatively TRBD1 or TRBD2 (5 bases each). Trimming shortened V by 4 bases and J by 3 bases, and 10 bases separated the two germline ends. The CDR3 is 13 amino acids. Per the germline V gene, CDR1 is MGHDK and CDR2 is SYGVNS. CDR3 DNA sequence: TGTGCCAGCAGTGGGACGGGACGCTACGAGCAGTACTTC. Its translation is CASSGTGRYEQYF.

V usage is TRBV15 and J usage is TRBJ1-1; D is unresolved. CDR3 length: 12 amino acids. V shed 4 bases and J shed 5 bases, with 8 bases lying between them. The germline CDR1 and CDR2 sequences are LNHNV and YYDKDF (reference sequence). CDR3: CATSNWGTEAFF. DNA for the CDR3: TGTGCCACCAGCAATTGGGGTACTGAAGCTTTCTTT.

The chain combines TRBV7-9 with TRBJ1-1, with a possible D match to TRBD1 (6 bases). There are 13 residues in the CDR3. Germline V CDR1 and CDR2: SEHNR, FQNEAQ (reference sequence). V shed 3 bases and J shed 12 bases, with 17 bases lying between them. This CDR3 reads CASSLSFRGQPFF. CDR3 nucleotides: TGTGCCAGCAGCTTGTCGTTCCGAGGACAGCCTTTCTTT.

This chain connects TRBV27 to TRBJ2-7; 7 bases agree with TRBD1. The germline V gene has CDR1 MNHEY and CDR2 SMNVEV (reference sequence). Germline trimming cut 6 bases from V and 4 bases from J; bases unmatched to any gene: 18. CDR3 length: 17 residues. The CDR3 here is CASSPRQGRPRAYEQYF. The CDR3 DNA reads TGTGCCAGCAGCCCTAGACAGGGCCGACCTCGGGCGTACGAGCAGTACTTC.